This TCR beta chain stems from a study of T cells expressing NK-cell markers. With the 5' RACE reads reprocessed, TCRdb shows one record per CDR3 protein and no DNA. The listing records 500,000 or so distinct CDR3 sequences. Notes on this clonotype: Its antigen remains unidentified.

The CDR3 loop spans 15 amino acids. Looked up from germline, CDR1 is MNHEY and CDR2 is SMNVEV (reference sequence). The study, taken as a whole, reports: For four donors, these clonotypes were likewise the leading ones in the CD3+CD56-NKG2C+ fraction. Nothing established the HCMV specificity of expanded NKG2C+ T cell clones.

This receptor was identified in a man aged 18 to 30 in good health. The sequenced sample consisted of blood T cells: a sorted CD56 or NKG2C T cell subset, CD4+ or CD8+ T cells, or bulk PBMC T cells (not recorded which). The gene calls are TRBV27 and TRBJ1-2. The chain's CDR3 is CASSLSVGREYGYTF.